This TCR beta chain stems from a study of cytomegalovirus exposure and HLA in healthy donors. Study in general: In a later analysis, the approximately 110 validation repertoires were reported to have used the same platform as the roughly 600 first-cohort repertoires.

Clones were read by immunoSEQ multiplex PCR, and TCRdb kept only the in-frame ones, dropping some. Among just under 75,000 clones listed, around 94% were seen once. Germline V gene sequence: CDR1 MGHRA, CDR2 YSYEKL. The CDR3 consists of 13 residues. V lost 0 bases and J 7 bases, leaving 9 bases between the germline ends. Study conclusions and caveats: Through in vitro validation, three CMV-associated chains were shown to be specific for CMV antigens. The study put 150 to 200 TCR beta chains on its list as cytomegalovirus-associated.

Concerning this clone itself: Its specificity is unknown.

What was sequenced was PBMCs. The sequence came from a woman aged 18 to 35 in good health and CMV-seropositive. V usage is TRBV4-1 and J usage is TRBJ1-1; D might be TRBD1 (5 bases). The CDR3 DNA follows: TGCGCCAGCAGCCAAGATTCGGGGGATGAAGCTTTCTTT. Translated: CASSQDSGDEAFF.